Many counts were recorded for the clone carrying this TCR beta chain. The TCR beta CDR3 regions underwent amplification using RNA transcripts as the source. A first-round RT-PCR of the TCR CDR3 used the HTBI primer set. One entry per CDR3 protein results from TCRdb running MiXCR on the multiplex PCR reads. This table has approximately 480,000 distinct CDR3 sequences, around 20% appearing once. Trimming removed 7 bases from V and 0 bases from J, with 21 bases in between. The CDR3 is 17 amino acids. Germline V gene sequence: CDR1 LNHDA, CDR2 SQIVND (reference sequence). This entry belongs to a study of T cells in Graves' hyperthyroidism and ophthalmopathy. In patients aged 18 to 65, hyperthyroidism was newly diagnosed, with duration under 2 months. Based on clinical symptoms, serum thyroxine and TRAb, thyroid ultrasound and orbital computed tomography, diagnoses were reached.

This TCR derives from a man between 18 and 29 years old with Graves' hyperthyroidism. The chain has TRBV19 and TRBJ1-2; D is undetermined. The sequencing input was blood. The CDR3 protein is CASNGPRASAANYGYTF. The DNA of the CDR3 is TGTGCCAGTAACGGACCGCGGGCCAGCGCCGCTAACTATGGCTACACCTTC.